Following are 28 T cell receptor beta chains from one sample sequenced in a study of blood T cells in healthy people across ages. Together with a sample-barcoded 5' primer, a J-beta primer mix was included in a second PCR lasting about 6 to 11 cycles. MiXCR, run by TCRdb on the 5' RACE reads, gives a single entry per CDR3 protein. This table has about 760,000 distinct CDR3 sequences, 56% appearing once. Material: blood. The origin of the receptors is a man in his forties in good health.

This clonotype showed up just once. The genes are TRBV25-1 and TRBJ2-2; a possible D gene is TRBD1 (6 bases). This CDR3 comprises 16 residues. Germline CDR1 and CDR2: MGHDK and SYGVNS. V dropped 4 bases and J dropped 4 bases, with 16 bases sitting between them. As DNA, the CDR3 is TGTGCCAGCAGTGGCAAGACAGGAGTAGTCACCGGGGAGCTGTTTTTT. It yields the protein CASSGKTGVVTGELFF.

This chain connects TRBV24-1 to TRBJ2-5, with TRBD1 matching over 9 bases. V dropped 5 bases and J dropped 11; count of bases not matched to a gene: 11. This CDR3 comprises 14 residues. Germline CDR1 and CDR2: KGHDR and SFDVKD. CDR3 nucleotide sequence: TGTGCCACCAGTGGTCATACAGGGGGCAATGAGCAGTACTTC. It translates to CATSGHTGGNEQYF.

The genes are TRBV20-1 and TRBJ2-7; D gene uncertain. The length of the CDR3 is 14 residues. Trimming pared 6 bases from V and 0 bases from J, leaving 15 bases between. Germline-derived CDR1 and CDR2 are DFQATT and SNEGSKA (reference sequence). The CDR3: CSAPIGGSSYEQYF. The CDR3 DNA is TGCAGTGCCCCCATCGGCGGTAGCTCCTACGAGCAGTACTTC.

This clonotype was found a few times. CDR3 in amino acids: CASSSQERQFF. CDR3 nucleotides: TGTGCCAGCAGCTCCCAGGAGCGGCAGTTCTTC. The chain employs TRBV7-9 and TRBJ2-1; D remains ambiguous. V was clipped by 4 bases and J by 12 bases, with 10 bases between them. The CDR3 length is 11 residues. The V gene's germline CDR1 is SEHNR and CDR2 FQNEAQ (reference sequence).

This clonotype was observed a handful of times. The chain uses TRBV6-5 and TRBJ1-2; 8 positions match TRBD1. The trim removed 0 bases at V and 1 base at J, leaving 13 bases unmatched. Germline values: CDR1 MNHEY, CDR2 SVGAGI. The CDR3 is 19 amino acids. This CDR3 is CASSYSNTPDREDNYGYTF. Here the CDR3 DNA reads TGTGCCAGCAGTTACTCCAACACGCCGGACAGGGAAGATAACTATGGCTACACCTTC.

A few counts support this clonotype. The chain is built from TRBV7-9 and TRBJ1-2, with a tentative D call TRBD1 (5 bases). The V gene's germline CDR1 is SEHNR and CDR2 FQNEAQ (reference sequence). The CDR3 loop spans 15 amino acids. The V and J ends lost 3 bases and 3 bases respectively, with 14 bases between them. The DNA for the CDR3 is TGTGCCAGCAGCTTTCCGGACAAAAACTACTATGGCTACACCTTC. It yields the protein CASSFPDKNYYGYTF.

The chain carries TRBV10-3 and TRBJ2-3; TRBD2 might be the D (5 bases). This CDR3 comprises 15 residues. The germline V gene encodes CDR1 ENHRY and CDR2 SYGVKD. V was pared by 4 bases and J by 2 bases, with 13 bases between. The CDR3: CAISGASPPTDTQYF. For the CDR3, the DNA is TGTGCCATCAGTGGGGCTAGCCCTCCCACAGATACGCAGTATTTT.

CDR3 nucleotide sequence: TGCAGCGTGAGAAAGGTACTAGCGAGAGAGACCCAGTACTTC. The encoded protein is CSVRKVLARETQYF. The J gene is TRBJ2-7, the V gene TRBV29-1, with 7 bases aligning to TRBD2. TRBJ2-5 explains the end of the DNA better; the J call may be wrong. The CDR3 spans 14 residues. The germline V gene has CDR1 SQVTM and CDR2 ANQGSEA.

As DNA, the CDR3 is TGTGCCAGCAGCCAAACAGGGGGGATGACGGCTTTCTTT. Protein product: CASSQTGGMTAFF. V and J are TRBV11-2 and TRBJ1-1; 8 bases map to TRBD1. Per germline, CDR1 SGHAT and CDR2 FQNNGV. This CDR3 spans 13 amino acids. Unmatched junction bases numbered 10, after V lost 5 bases and J lost 11 bases.

This chain uses TRBV6-4 with TRBJ2-3; tentative D call: TRBD2 (5 bases). Germline V gene data show CDR1 as MRHNA and CDR2 as SNTAGT. Between the trimmed V and J ends, which lost 2 bases and 2 bases, there was a span of 14 bases. CDR3 length equals 16 residues. CDR3 sequence: CASSDTPGSTTDTQYF. The DNA for the CDR3 is TGTGCCAGCAGTGACACCCCGGGATCCACCACAGATACGCAGTATTTT.

This chain uses TRBV28 with TRBJ1-5, with D maybe TRBD1 (6 bases). The germline V and J ends were trimmed by 1 base and 9 bases, with 28 bases remaining between them. CDR1 MDHEN and CDR2 SYDVKM come from the germline V gene. CDR3 length equals 19 residues. The CDR3 region has the DNA TGTGCCAGCAGTTTATTTCAGAAACGGGGGGGCAGCTACGCCCGGCCCCAGCATTTT. Residues: CASSLFQKRGGSYARPQHF.

The rearrangement uses TRBV27 and TRBJ1-5, with TRBD1 as a possible D gene (5 bases). Looked up from germline, CDR1 is MNHEY and CDR2 is SMNVEV (reference sequence). The CDR3 sequence is 18 residues long. Trimming removed 3 bases from V and 1 base from J, with 19 bases in between. CDR3 amino acids: CASSLVRGLSGSNQPQHF. In nucleotides, the CDR3 is TGTGCCAGCAGTTTGGTGAGGGGCTTAAGTGGGAGCAATCAGCCCCAGCATTTT.

The V and J genes are TRBV27 and TRBJ2-3; D is perhaps TRBD2 (6 bases). Trimming removed 5 bases at V and 6 bases at J, with 15 bases between. CDR1 MNHEY and CDR2 SMNVEV come from the germline V gene (reference sequence). This CDR3 region has 14 residues. CDR3 region: CASSPTRGSDTQYF. In DNA, the CDR3 is TGTGCCAGCAGTCCGACCCGGGGGTCGGATACGCAGTATTTT.

This clonotype was seen once. The gene calls are TRBV12-3 or TRBV12-4 and TRBJ2-5; D might be TRBD1 (6 bases). The J call may be wrong; the DNA end is better matched by TRBJ2-7. The CDR3 runs to 14 residues. DNA for the CDR3: TGTGCCAGCAGTTTAACGACAGGACCCTACGAGCAGTACTTC. Its translation: CASSLTTGPYEQYF.

This chain uses TRBV6-5 with TRBJ2-1, with unresolved D. Trimming cost V 2 bases and J 10 bases, with 6 bases left between them. CDR3 length equals 11 residues. The germline gives CDR1 MNHEY, CDR2 SVGAGI. CDR3 in amino acids: CASSYLTEQFF. Here the CDR3 DNA reads TGTGCCAGCAGTTACCTTACGGAGCAGTTCTTC.

As to this clonotype: This may come from a read error, since a much larger clone is one base off. The chain links TRBV6-5 to TRBJ2-6, with D maybe TRBD1 (7 bases). The length of the CDR3 is 15 residues. Germline V gene sequence: CDR1 MNHEY, CDR2 SVGAGI. V lost 6 bases and J lost 2, with 11 bases in between. CDR3 DNA: TGTGCCAGCAGAGGGGGGACAGCTGGGGCCAACGTCCTGACTTTC. It encodes CASRGGTAGANVLTF.

This chain uses TRBV28 with TRBJ2-5; D tentatively fits TRBD1 or TRBD2 (5 bases each). The better agreement between TRBJ2-7 and the DNA end casts doubt on the J call. The CDR3 has 14 amino acids. Germline CDR1 is MDHEN and CDR2 is SYDVKM. As DNA, the CDR3 is TGTGCCAGCAGTTTGGGGTCCGGGACCCACGAGCAGTACTTC. Translation: CASSLGSGTHEQYF.

V gene TRBV5-5 combines with J gene TRBJ1-3; D is perhaps TRBD1 (6 bases). Trimming cost V 3 bases and J 9 bases, with 19 bases left between them. CDR3 length: 15 residues. Per germline, CDR1 SGHKS and CDR2 YYEKEE (reference sequence). This CDR3 is CASSSGGYMGGTIYF. The CDR3 DNA sequence: TGTGCCAGCAGCTCCGGGGGCTATATGGGAGGCACCATATATTTT.

The chain combines TRBV11-2 with TRBJ2-3; possible D gene TRBD1, 6 bases. Germline CDR1 is SGHAT and CDR2 is FQNNGV. This CDR3 is built from 16 residues. V lost 4 bases and J lost 4, with 18 bases in between. The CDR3 nucleotides are TGTGCCAGCAGCTCGACACAGGGACCAAAGCCAGATACGCAGTATTTT. Translation gives CASSSTQGPKPDTQYF.

V gene TRBV4-2 combines with J gene TRBJ2-1; TRBD2 aligns across 7 bases. The length of the CDR3 is 19 residues. Germline loops: CDR1 LGHNA, CDR2 YNFKEQ. The V segment lost 0 bases and the J segment 0 bases; nucleotides outside the gene matches: 11. The CDR3 region has the DNA TGTGCCAGCAGCCAAGATGAGATGGGGAGGGAGTACTCCTACAATGAGCAGTTCTTC. The encoded protein is CASSQDEMGREYSYNEQFF.

Here the CDR3 DNA reads TGCGCCAGCAGCCAACACCTAGCGGGAGGGGAGCAGTACTTC. Protein product: CASSQHLAGGEQYF. The chain is built from TRBV4-3 and TRBJ2-7; 12 bases are a match to TRBD2. V trimming: 2 bases; J trimming: 7 bases; junction bases outside the gene matches: 3. The V gene's germline CDR1 is LGHNA and CDR2 YSLEER. There are 14 residues in the CDR3.

This clonotype was seen a handful of times. This chain joins TRBV10-3 and TRBJ2-1; TRBD2 agrees at 10 bases. Germline CDR1 reads ENHRY; CDR2 reads SYGVKD. This CDR3 region has 16 residues. Trimming at V came to 7 bases and at J to 4 bases, leaving 10 bases not matched to a gene. In DNA form, the CDR3 reads TGTGCCATCACCTCTTTAGCGGGGGGACTTTACAATGAGCAGTTCTTC. Residues: CAITSLAGGLYNEQFF.

The chain is built from TRBV4-1 and TRBJ2-7, with D possibly matching TRBD2 (5 bases). CDR1 is MGHRA, CDR2 YSYEKL, per germline. V lost 0 bases and J lost 2, with 17 bases in between. The CDR3 spans 17 residues. CDR3 in DNA: TGCGCCAGCAGCCAAGATCTATATAAAGGACTCGCCTACGAGCAGTACTTC. This codes for CASSQDLYKGLAYEQYF.

A few counts support this clonotype. The chain has TRBV20-1 and TRBJ1-5, with 8 positions matching TRBD1. The CDR3 contains 16 residues. Germline V gene data show CDR1 as DFQATT and CDR2 as SNEGSKA (reference sequence). V lost 1 base and J lost 9; bases outside the gene matches: 14. CDR3 DNA: TGCAGTGCTAGAGCGTACAGGGGGTTTCGGGACGGGCCCCAGCATTTT. Translating gives CSARAYRGFRDGPQHF.

The chain employs TRBV7-9 and TRBJ2-7, with no clear D. Trimming removed 6 bases from V and 5 bases from J, with 17 bases in between. CDR3 length equals 14 residues. Germline CDR1 and CDR2: SEHNR and FQNEAQ (reference sequence). CDR3 sequence: CASRPGTDVHEQYF. CDR3 bases: TGTGCCAGCAGGCCGGGTACAGACGTCCACGAGCAGTACTTC. The full variable domain, rest sourced from reference TRBV7-9 and TRBJ2-7, is DTGVSQNPRHKITKRGQNVTFRCDPISEHNRLYWYRQTLGQGPEFLTYFQNEAQLEKSRLLSDRFSAERPKGSFSTLEIQRTEQGDSAMYLCASRPGTDVHEQYFGPGTRLTVT.

The rearrangement joins TRBV7-9 to TRBJ2-1; 7 bases match TRBD1. V lost 2 bases, J lost 4 bases, and 11 bases stayed unmatched. Germline V gene sequence: CDR1 SEHNR, CDR2 FQNEAQ (reference sequence). This CDR3 has 17 residues. This chain's CDR3 is CASSLLGEGAPYNEQFF. Written as DNA, the CDR3 is TGTGCCAGCAGCTTACTCGGAGAGGGGGCGCCTTACAATGAGCAGTTCTTC.

This clonotype was seen a handful of times. The V gene is TRBV20-1, the J gene TRBJ2-3; D call uncertain. V lost 6 bases, J lost 5 bases, and 18 bases lay in between. CDR1 DFQATT and CDR2 SNEGSKA come from the germline V gene (reference sequence). The CDR3 sequence is 14 residues long. The CDR3: CSAFSETSLDTQYF. The CDR3 nucleotides read TGCAGTGCGTTCTCGGAGACCTCTTTAGATACGCAGTATTTT.

Note on this clonotype: A clone one base away is much larger, so this may be a read error. V is TRBV12-3 or TRBV12-4 and J is TRBJ1-2; D gene unclear. CDR3 length: 14 residues. The CDR3 sequence: CASSSRLQFYGNTF. The CDR3 nucleotides read TGTGCCAGCAGTTCCCGGTTACAGTTTTATGGCAACACCTTC.